These 26 T cell receptor beta chains were all obtained from the same sample, sequenced in a study of control samples from healthy donors and cancer patients. Using immunoSEQ multiplex PCR, the repertoire was profiled, and TCRdb retains in-frame clones only, with some absent. The table shows about 65,000 clones, with about nine tenths occurring only once. Sequencing used PBMCs. The receptors come from a woman aged 45-65 years with colorectal cancer.

This clone has only a few counts. The rearrangement joins TRBV19 to TRBJ2-3; D not resolved. V was cut by 5 bases and J by 2 bases, with 17 bases left in between. CDR3 length: 16 residues. Germline lookup yields CDR1 LNHDA and CDR2 SQIVND (reference sequence). Here the CDR3 DNA reads TGTGCCAGTAGTCCTCGTCGACTTGCCTCCACAGATACGCAGTATTTT. It is translated as CASSPRRLASTDTQYF.

This sequence joins TRBV2 and TRBJ1-4, with a tentative D call TRBD1 (6 bases). CDR1 is SNHLY and CDR2 is FYNNEI in the germline V gene. V gave up 2 bases and J gave up 7 bases, with 17 bases separating them. The CDR3 totals 16 residues. CDR3 bases: TGTGCCAGCAGTGAAACCGGGGGGGCAAGGCCTGAAAAACTGTTTTTT. Translation: CASSETGGARPEKLFF.

The rearrangement uses TRBV5-1 and TRBJ2-4; D unclear. Trimming took off 0 bases at V and 0 bases at J, with 10 bases between the two ends. Per the germline V gene, CDR1 is SGHRS and CDR2 is YFSETQ. The CDR3 has 16 amino acids. CDR3: CASSLEAALAKNIQYF. CDR3 DNA: TGCGCCAGCAGCTTGGAGGCAGCCCTAGCCAAAAACATTCAGTACTTC.

This rearrangement joins TRBV3-1 (or the pseudogene TRBV3-2) to TRBJ2-6; no clear D gene. Per the germline V gene, CDR1 is LGHDT and CDR2 is YNNKEL (reference sequence). V was clipped by 1 base and J by 4 bases, with 11 bases between them. CDR3 size: 16 residues. The CDR3 reads CASSQGRRSGANVLTF. The CDR3 DNA is TGTGCCAGCAGCCAAGGTCGGCGAAGCGGGGCCAACGTCCTGACTTTC.

The chain links TRBV6-5 to TRBJ2-5, with D maybe TRBD2 (5 bases). The V gene lost 8 bases and the J gene lost 4 bases, with 17 bases spanning the gap. The CDR3 loop spans 14 amino acids. CDR1 is MNHEY, CDR2 SVGAGI, per germline. The CDR3 protein is CASGSQVRGETQYF. The CDR3 DNA reads TGTGCCAGCGGTAGTCAGGTCCGGGGAGAGACCCAGTACTTC.

The chain uses TRBV6-2 or TRBV6-3 and TRBJ2-5, with TRBD2 matching over 12 bases. Germline lookup yields CDR1 MNHEY and CDR2 SVGEGT. V lost 3 bases and J lost 0; bases outside the gene matches: 5. The CDR3 totals 17 residues. DNA of the CDR3: TGTGCCAGCAGTTATGGGACTAGCGGGCCGTACCAAGAGACCCAGTACTTC. This sequence encodes CASSYGTSGPYQETQYF.

V and J are TRBV19 and TRBJ2-3, with D maybe TRBD2 (6 bases). Germline CDR1 LNHDA, CDR2 SQIVND (reference sequence). The V gene lost 9 bases and the J gene lost 6 bases, with 19 bases spanning the gap. The CDR3 contains 14 residues. CDR3: CASGLAFTLDTQYF. Written as DNA, the CDR3 is TGTGCCAGCGGTCTAGCGTTCACTCTGGATACGCAGTATTTT.

V gene TRBV5-4 combines with J gene TRBJ1-2; tentatively, D is TRBD1 (6 bases). CDR1 SGHNT and CDR2 YYREEE come from the germline V gene (reference sequence). V lost 2 bases to trimming and J lost 4 bases, with 12 bases between them. The CDR3 spans 14 residues. CDR3 residues: CASSLQGLSYGYTF. CDR3 sequence (DNA): TGTGCCAGCAGCTTACAGGGATTGAGCTATGGCTACACCTTC.

The chain links TRBV7-8 to TRBJ1-6; D is possibly TRBD1 (5 bases). Germline CDR1 and CDR2: SGHVS and FQNEAQ. The ends were cut back, 1 base at V and 7 bases at J, with 11 bases in the middle. CDR3 size: 15 residues. CDR3 protein: CASSLGTGDNSPLHF. In DNA, the CDR3 is TGTGCCAGCAGCTTAGGGACGGGGGACAATTCACCCCTCCACTTT. Supplemented by reference TRBV7-8 and TRBJ1-6, the full variable domain reads GAGVSQSPRYKVAKRGQDVALRCDPISGHVSLFWYQQALGQGPEFLTYFQNEAQLDKSGLPSDRFFAERPEGSVSTLKIQRTQQEDSAVYLCASSLGTGDNSPLHFGNGTRLTVT.

J is TRBJ2-2 and V is TRBV6-6; 12 bases map to TRBD2. J lost 3 bases, V lost 5 bases, and 4 bases had no gene match. The CDR3 is made up of 16 amino acids. Germline CDR1 is MNHNY and CDR2 is SVGAGI (reference sequence). This chain's CDR3 is CASSQRLAGDTGELFF. CDR3 bases: TGTGCCAGCAGTCAGAGACTAGCGGGAGACACCGGGGAGCTGTTTTTT.

The chain carries TRBV2 and TRBJ2-3; no firm D call. Trimming removed 2 bases from V and 4 bases from J, with 13 bases in between. The germline CDR1 and CDR2 sequences are SNHLY and FYNNEI. CDR3 size: 15 residues. The CDR3 here is CASSESGRPPDTQYF. In nucleotides, the CDR3 is TGTGCCAGCAGTGAATCTGGCCGTCCCCCAGATACGCAGTATTTT.

This chain joins TRBV6-2 or TRBV6-3 and TRBJ2-5; 10 bases align to TRBD2. Germline CDR1 is MNHEY and CDR2 is SVGEGT. After removal of 2 bases from V and 2 bases from J, the junction contained 17 bases not matched to a gene. The CDR3 loop spans 20 amino acids. CDR3 protein: CASSYPAIAGGRVPQETQYF. CDR3 bases: TGTGCCAGCAGTTACCCTGCGATAGCGGGAGGACGAGTTCCACAAGAGACCCAGTACTTC.

This clone was detected only once. This sequence joins TRBV7-9 and TRBJ2-7; 10 bases are shared with TRBD2. The germline V gene has CDR1 SEHNR and CDR2 FQNEAQ (reference sequence). There are 15 residues in the CDR3. V shed 3 bases and J 7 bases; nucleotides not matched to a gene: 9. For the CDR3, the DNA is TGTGCCAGCAGCTTCGGACTAGCGGCCCTACGTGAGCAGTACTTC. Encoded protein: CASSFGLAALREQYF.

This rearrangement joins TRBV19 to TRBJ2-1; a weak D match, TRBD1 (6 bases). V lost 2 bases and J 10 bases, leaving 15 bases between the germline ends. Germline-derived CDR1 and CDR2 are LNHDA and SQIVND (reference sequence). The CDR3 is 14 amino acids. CDR3 DNA: TGTGCCAGTAGTATACAGGGGATCTCTGAAGAGCAGTTCTTC. As protein: CASSIQGISEEQFF.

The rearrangement uses TRBV9 and TRBJ2-7, with 7 bases matching TRBD1. V shed 3 bases and J 4 bases; nucleotides not matched to a gene: 10. The CDR3 runs to 15 residues. Germline V lookup: CDR1 SGDLS, CDR2 YYNGEE. CDR3 in DNA: TGTGCCAGCAGCGCAACGGGACAGCCTAATTACGAGCAGTACTTC. Translating it yields CASSATGQPNYEQYF.

This rearrangement joins TRBV29-1 to TRBJ1-1; TRBD1 matches 7 bases. CDR1 SQVTM and CDR2 ANQGSEA come from the germline V gene. The CDR3 spans 12 residues. The junction had 9 bases not matched to a gene; V was cut back by 7 bases and J by 7 bases. DNA of the CDR3: TGCAGCGGGGAGGGACAGACTTATGAAGCTTTCTTT. Its translation is CSGEGQTYEAFF.

The chain couples TRBV29-1 to TRBJ1-4, with D perhaps TRBD1 (5 bases). The CDR3 has 13 amino acids. Per the germline V gene, CDR1 is SQVTM and CDR2 is ANQGSEA. V was shortened by 5 bases and J by 2 bases, with 9 bases between the two germline ends. The CDR3 coding sequence is TGCAGCGTTTGGACAAGTACTAATGAAAAACTGTTTTTT. Its protein product is CSVWTSTNEKLFF.

The chain recombines TRBV7-3 with TRBJ2-2; D possibly corresponds to TRBD2 (6 bases). Germline lookup yields CDR1 SGHTA and CDR2 FQGTGA. The CDR3 has 16 residues. Trimming removed 1 base from V and 0 bases from J, with 9 bases in between. The DNA for the CDR3 is TGTGCCAGCAGCTTAAACGGCGGGGCGAACACCGGGGAGCTGTTTTTT. It yields the protein CASSLNGGANTGELFF.

The rearrangement uses TRBV5-1 and TRBJ2-7; 8 positions match TRBD2. This CDR3 spans 16 amino acids. CDR1 SGHRS and CDR2 YFSETQ come from the germline V gene. V trimming: 4 bases; J trimming: 2 bases; junction bases outside the gene matches: 11. This CDR3 is CASSPISGINPYEQYF. CDR3 nucleotide sequence: TGCGCCAGCAGCCCCATTAGCGGGATTAACCCCTACGAGCAGTACTTC.

This chain uses TRBV25-1 with TRBJ2-1; D ambiguous. Germline lookup yields CDR1 MGHDK and CDR2 SYGVNS. V was shortened by 3 bases and J by 8 bases, with 17 bases between the two germline ends. This CDR3 has 15 amino acids. CDR3 sequence (DNA): TGTGCCAGCAGTGATCGTCCGATTAAAGTGGATGAGCAGTTCTTC. Residues: CASSDRPIKVDEQFF.

This rearrangement joins TRBV5-6 to TRBJ2-5; 10 bases fit TRBD2. V lost 4 bases and J lost 6; bases outside the gene matches: 18. The germline V gene has CDR1 SGHDT and CDR2 YYEEEE. This CDR3 is built from 18 residues. The DNA for the CDR3 is TGTGCCAGCAGCCGAACCGACGGGACAGCGGGAGGGTTTAAGACCCAGTACTTC. Translated: CASSRTDGTAGGFKTQYF.

The V and J genes are TRBV4-2 and TRBJ1-5; TRBD1 matches 9 bases. Trimming took 3 bases from V and 12 from J; bases not matched to a gene: 12. The CDR3 is 15 residues long. The germline CDR1 and CDR2 sequences are LGHNA and YNFKEQ. The CDR3 sequence is CASSQPGQGHHSQHF. The CDR3 coding sequence is TGTGCCAGCAGCCAGCCGGGACAGGGCCATCATAGCCAGCATTTT.

This chain connects TRBV12-3 or TRBV12-4 to TRBJ1-2; tentative D call: TRBD1 (5 bases). Deletions cut 8 bases from V and 3 bases from J, with 13 bases between. The CDR3 spans 13 residues. The DNA of the CDR3 is TGTGCCAGCTATTCAGGGTCCTACTATGGCTACACCTTC. Translating it yields CASYSGSYYGYTF.

The rearrangement uses TRBV6-5 and TRBJ1-6, with D hard to call. Germline V CDR1 and CDR2: MNHEY, SVGAGI. V was cut by 0 bases and J by 7 bases, with 10 bases left in between. The CDR3 sequence is 15 residues long. DNA of the CDR3: TGTGCCAGCAGTTACTCACTAACCAGGAATTCACCCCTCCACTTT. It yields the protein CASSYSLTRNSPLHF.

Here the CDR3 DNA reads TGCGCCAGCAGCTTGGATACAGGTACCAGGCGATATGGCTACACCTTC. Translating gives CASSLDTGTRRYGYTF. The rearrangement uses TRBV5-1 and TRBJ1-2; possibly TRBD1 for D (5 bases). From germline, CDR1 is SGHRS and CDR2 YFSETQ. CDR3 length: 16 amino acids. V was clipped by 0 bases and J by 5 bases, with 17 bases between them.

This clone appeared once. The rearrangement uses TRBV5-1 and TRBJ1-4; a weak D match, TRBD1 (5 bases). Looked up from germline, CDR1 is SGHRS and CDR2 is YFSETQ. V shed 0 bases and J shed 8 bases, with 14 bases lying between them. This CDR3 is 15 amino acids long. The CDR3 protein is CASSLEAGRSEKLFF. As DNA, the CDR3 is TGCGCCAGCAGCTTGGAGGCGGGGCGAAGCGAAAAACTGTTTTTT.